This TCR beta chain stems from a study of blood T cell repertoires in COVID-19 (dated by TCRdb to the early 2020s). With respect to the entire study: Samples covering the acute and convalescent phases of COVID-19 were provided by collaborators in the United States, Italy and Spain. The prospective study material was composed of cDNA or gDNA derived from T cells, B-cell-depleted T cells, or PBMCs. The dataset comprised deeply sampled blood TCRbeta repertoires from subjects exposed to, actively infected with, or recovered from COVID-19. A freely available public database, intended as a resource for researchers studying the immune response to SARS-CoV-2, is where the repertoires were released. Samples were obtained from the ongoing ImmuneRACE study (first 160 participants) and from 1,254 subjects provided by 6 global collaborators. Sample metadata almost always included a de-identified subject ID, COVID-19 status, age in years and sex. Where available, HLA class I and class II types were taken from metadata supplied by the sample provider and were not determined by assay-based typing. General study outcomes and caveats: How much clinical and demographic metadata was included differed by source and by participant, and the metadata was provided uncurated.

TCRbeta CDR3 regions were amplified from genomic DNA by means of the immunoSEQ Assay, a bias-controlled multiplex PCR. The original pipeline was this. The number of nucleated cells in each sample was estimated from the amplification of reference gene primers within the assay. To quantify the absolute abundance of each unique TCRbeta CDR3 rearrangement, sequence reads were collapsed and filtered. Productive Simpson clonality was computed per sample as the square root of Simpson's diversity index over productive rearrangements. TCRdb's version of the immuneACCESS table is confined to in-frame rearrangements and falls short of the full clone set. An unresolved V gene accounts for under half of the shortfall where checked; the remainder is of unknown origin. V and J calls and clone size come straight from that table; D and trimming were deduced from the DNA. The sample table shows nearly 200,000 clones, and approximately 83% are seen once. The ten largest clones add up to 6% to 8% of the sample.

Participants in the prospective study were aged about 18 to 89 years, lived in 20 to 30 United States geographic areas, and enrolled through a virtual design. In the prospective study, cohorts were assigned on the basis of participant-reported clinical history obtained from a screening survey and a study questionnaire. Recovered participants in ImmuneRACE Cohort 3 were defined by two consecutive negative NP/OP PCR tests, clearance by a healthcare professional, or resolution of symptoms. Each participant in the prospective study had whole blood, serum and a nasopharyngeal or oropharyngeal swab collected by mobile phlebotomists. Prospective study participants could optionally give additional blood draws and questionnaires over an approximately 2-month period. Prospective study blood samples were shipped either frozen or at room temperature before DNA extraction. A word on this clone: Its cognate antigen has yet to be identified. One base away there is no much larger clone; base qualities are not given.

Source material: PBMCs or T cells enriched from blood (not recorded which). This TCR was recovered from a man aged 35-49 years who had recovered from COVID-19.

The CDR3 loop reads CASSQGNDRGGRTNEKLFF. DNA sequence: TGTGCCAGCAGCCAAGGAAACGACAGGGGAGGTCGCACTAATGAAAAACTGTTTTTT. The chain uses TRBV4-2 and TRBJ1-4; 8 middle bases align to TRBD1. The germline V gene supplies CDR1 LGHNA and CDR2 YNFKEQ. The CDR3 covers 19 residues, taking in both the cysteine and the phenylalanine. Kept here is only the CDR3 DNA, which spans 57 bases and is read in frame from base 1. V is pruned by 1 base and J by 2 bases, leaving 12 bases of the junction without a gene match.